These T cell receptor beta chains were read from a single sample in a study of cytomegalovirus exposure and HLA in healthy donors. Here immunoSEQ multiplex PCR was the method, and the copy in TCRdb shows in-frame clones only, minus some. The sample consists of around 140,000 clones, roughly three quarters of them appearing once. Sequenced input: PBMCs. The receptors were sampled from a middle-aged woman in good health and CMV-seronegative. Each CDR3 is given with its conserved first and last residue. Each record gives: V gene, D gene, J gene, clone size, CDR3 protein, CDR3 DNA. The D gene is left open where the match is weak. A row's size may be missing; if present it is once, few, many or a size class.

v_call: TRBV28
d_call: TRBD1
j_call: TRBJ1-1
clone_size: -
cdr3_aa: CASIDRGGVAFF
cdr3_nt: TGTGCCAGCATCGACAGGGGTGGTGTAGCTTTCTTT

v_call: TRBV6-5
d_call: -
j_call: TRBJ1-2
clone_size: -
cdr3_aa: CASSYTRASGYTF
cdr3_nt: TGTGCCAGCAGTTACACCAGGGCGTCTGGCTACACCTTC

v_call: TRBV6-1
d_call: -
j_call: TRBJ1-4
clone_size: once
cdr3_aa: CASTPEPGKLFF
cdr3_nt: TGTGCCAGCACCCCGGAGCCGGGAAAACTGTTTTTT

v_call: TRBV6-5
d_call: -
j_call: TRBJ1-1
clone_size: -
cdr3_aa: CAAQGGARSTEAFF
cdr3_nt: TGTGCCGCTCAAGGGGGGGCTCGGAGCACTGAAGCTTTCTTT

v_call: TRBV6-1
d_call: -
j_call: TRBJ1-5
clone_size: -
cdr3_aa: CASSDWAPQHF
cdr3_nt: TGTGCCAGCAGTGATTGGGCCCCCCAGCATTTT

v_call: TRBV6-5
d_call: TRBD1
j_call: TRBJ1-2
clone_size: -
cdr3_aa: CASSYWDREDYGYTF
cdr3_nt: TGTGCCAGCAGTTACTGGGACAGGGAGGACTATGGCTACACCTTC

v_call: TRBV7-2
d_call: -
j_call: TRBJ1-5
clone_size: few
cdr3_aa: CASSPGGNQPQHF
cdr3_nt: TGTGCCAGCAGCCCAGGGGGCAATCAGCCCCAGCATTTT

v_call: TRBV27
d_call: TRBD1
j_call: TRBJ1-1
clone_size: -
cdr3_aa: CASSFSQGVRLTEAFF
cdr3_nt: TGTGCCAGCAGTTTTTCGCAGGGGGTTAGATTGACTGAAGCTTTCTTT

v_call: TRBV4-2
d_call: -
j_call: TRBJ1-2
clone_size: -
cdr3_aa: CAGSQAFGVEYGYTF
cdr3_nt: TGTGCCGGCAGCCAAGCCTTCGGGGTGGAATATGGCTACACCTTC

v_call: TRBV13
d_call: -
j_call: TRBJ2-7
clone_size: -
cdr3_aa: CASSSRDSQLYEQYF
cdr3_nt: TGTGCCAGCAGCTCCCGGGACTCCCAGCTCTACGAGCAGTACTTC

v_call: TRBV5-1
d_call: -
j_call: TRBJ1-1
clone_size: -
cdr3_aa: CASSKPGQFEAFF
cdr3_nt: TGCGCCAGCAGCAAACCAGGACAGTTTGAAGCTTTCTTT

v_call: TRBV2
d_call: TRBD2
j_call: TRBJ2-1
clone_size: -
cdr3_aa: CASSASAGDSYNEQFF
cdr3_nt: TGTGCCAGCAGTGCTTCAGCGGGGGACTCCTACAATGAGCAGTTCTTC

v_call: TRBV30
d_call: -
j_call: TRBJ1-1
clone_size: once
cdr3_aa: CAWSVRGKTEAFF
cdr3_nt: TGTGCCTGGAGTGTACGGGGAAAAACTGAAGCTTTCTTT

v_call: TRBV19
d_call: -
j_call: TRBJ1-3
clone_size: -
cdr3_aa: CASSMGGGNTIYF
cdr3_nt: TGTGCCAGTAGTATGGGAGGCGGAAACACCATATATTTT

v_call: TRBV5-1
d_call: TRBD1
j_call: TRBJ2-3
clone_size: -
cdr3_aa: CASSWGQGGRSDTQYF
cdr3_nt: TGCGCCAGCAGTTGGGGACAGGGTGGTAGGTCAGATACGCAGTATTTT

v_call: TRBV2
d_call: -
j_call: TRBJ2-3
clone_size: -
cdr3_aa: CASSEQALPSTDTQYF
cdr3_nt: TGTGCCAGCAGTGAACAGGCTTTACCTAGCACAGATACGCAGTATTTT

v_call: TRBV29-1
d_call: -
j_call: TRBJ1-1
clone_size: few
cdr3_aa: CSVDETKLEAFF
cdr3_nt: TGCAGCGTTGATGAGACAAAGCTTGAAGCTTTCTTT